The rows below give T cell receptor beta chains drawn from one sample of a study of T cell clonotyping in hematopoietic cell transplantation. Clones were sequenced by immunoSEQ multiplex PCR, and TCRdb holds only the in-frame ones, with some missing. The sample carries about 16,000 clones, 70% to 75% recorded once. Sample: peripheral blood mononuclear cells. These receptors all come from a woman aged 60-75 years in good health. Some clones in this sample may be carry-over from other donors' samples. CDR3s include the opening cysteine and the closing phenylalanine or tryptophan. Each record gives: V gene, clone size, D gene, J gene, CDR3 protein, CDR3 DNA. A D gene is named only where the DNA matches it firmly. Clone size is given for some rows only: seen once, a few or many times, or a class if the clone is expanded.

>TRBV9|-|TRBD1|TRBJ1-2
CASSVIQGYGYTF
TGTGCCAGCAGCGTCATACAGGGGTATGGCTACACCTTC
>TRBV30|-|-|TRBJ1-3
CAWSVGGTVSGNTIYF
TGTGCCTGGAGTGTAGGGGGTACAGTCTCTGGAAACACCATATATTTT
>TRBV18|few|TRBD1|TRBJ1-2
CASSPQSGQNYGYTF
TGTGCCAGCTCACCACAATCGGGACAGAACTATGGCTACACCTTC
>TRBV19|-|TRBD2|TRBJ2-7
CASSPGGAEQYF
TGTGCCAGTAGTCCGGGGGGAGCCGAGCAGTACTTC
>TRBV7-2|-|-|TRBJ2-3
CASSLFVGLPGEDTQYF
TGTGCCAGCAGCTTATTCGTCGGACTACCCGGGGAGGATACGCAGTATTTT
>TRBV7-9|few|TRBD1|TRBJ1-2
CASSFGTGNYGYTF
TGTGCCAGCAGCTTCGGGACAGGGAACTATGGCTACACCTTC
>TRBV4-3|-|TRBD2|TRBJ2-7
CASSQVWGLAEDLHEQYF
TGCGCCAGCAGCCAAGTTTGGGGACTAGCGGAAGACCTCCACGAGCAGTACTTC
>TRBV28|-|-|TRBJ1-1
CASSPVSSNTEAFF
TGTGCCAGCAGTCCCGTTAGCTCTAACACTGAAGCTTTCTTT
>TRBV30|once|-|TRBJ1-5
CAWSGGGMSNQPQHF
TGTGCCTGGAGTGGGGGCGGGATGAGCAATCAGCCCCAGCATTTT
>TRBV5-1|-|-|TRBJ1-1
CASSLRARWEAFF
TGCGCCAGCAGCCTAAGGGCAAGATGGGAAGCTTTCTTT
>TRBV19|-|-|TRBJ1-1
CASSWGNTEAFF
TGTGCCAGTAGTTGGGGGAACACTGAAGCTTTCTTT
>TRBV7-9|-|-|TRBJ1-2
CASSFLQVNGYTF
TGTGCCAGCAGCTTTCTCCAGGTTAATGGCTACACCTTC
>TRBV6-5|-|-|TRBJ1-5
CASSGQSNQPQHF
TGTGCCAGCAGTGGGCAAAGCAATCAGCCCCAGCATTTT
>TRBV7-2|-|-|TRBJ2-3
CASSLGLGNTDTQYF
TGTGCCAGCAGCTTAGGCCTAGGGAACACAGATACGCAGTATTTT
>TRBV27|-|-|TRBJ1-3
CASSPNSGRITGNTIYF
TGTGCCAGCAGTCCCAATAGCGGACGGATTACTGGAAACACCATATATTTT
>TRBV18|few|-|TRBJ1-3
CASSPRDKSILTGNTIYF
TGTGCCAGCTCGCCACGGGACAAGTCAATTCTCACTGGAAACACCATATATTTT
>TRBV6-5|-|-|TRBJ1-2
CASSYGGEGYTF
TGTGCCAGCAGTTACGGGGGCGAGGGCTACACCTTC
>TRBV29-1|-|TRBD1|TRBJ2-1
CSADSRRGLGNEQFF
TGCAGCGCTGACTCCCGCAGGGGGCTCGGCAATGAGCAGTTCTTC
>TRBV9|-|TRBD1|TRBJ2-7
CASSVRFGDRGDEQYF
TGTGCCAGCAGCGTAAGATTCGGGGACAGGGGCGACGAGCAGTACTTC
>TRBV5-4|-|TRBD1|TRBJ1-6
CASSLEGQGNSPLHF
TGTGCCAGCAGCTTGGAGGGACAGGGGAACTCACCCCTCCACTTT
>TRBV29-1|-|TRBD2|TRBJ2-7
CSVWGLATGEQYF
TGCAGCGTGTGGGGACTAGCAACGGGGGAGCAGTACTTC
>TRBV25-1|-|-|TRBJ1-5
CASSEVGRDNQPQHF
TGTGCCAGCAGTGAAGTGGGACGGGACAATCAGCCCCAGCATTTT
>TRBV28|-|-|TRBJ2-3
CASSSSTRPDTQYF
TGTGCCAGCAGTTCTAGTACCAGGCCAGATACGCAGTATTTT
>TRBV30|-|TRBD2|TRBJ2-3
CAGGGRAMDTQYF
TGTGCTGGGGGAGGGAGGGCCATGGATACGCAGTATTTT
>TRBV30|-|-|TRBJ1-1
CAWSTNPNTEAFF
TGTGCCTGGAGTACTAACCCGAACACTGAAGCTTTCTTT
>TRBV27|-|-|TRBJ2-6
CASRILRSGANVLTF
TGTGCCAGCAGGATACTTCGCTCTGGGGCCAACGTCCTGACTTTC
>TRBV25-1|-|TRBD1|TRBJ2-7
CASSVDRVPYEQYF
TGTGCCAGCAGCGTTGACAGGGTCCCCTACGAGCAGTACTTC
>TRBV6-5|-|TRBD2|TRBJ2-1
CASSPRTRGNEQFF
TGTGCCAGCAGTCCCCGGACTAGAGGTAATGAGCAGTTCTTC
>TRBV2|-|-|TRBJ1-6
CASSYTGTHSPLHF
TGTGCCAGCAGCTATACAGGGACCCATTCACCCCTCCACTTT
>TRBV10-3|-|-|TRBJ1-5
CAISESTENQPQHF
TGTGCCATCAGTGAGTCGACGGAGAATCAGCCCCAGCATTTT
>TRBV9|medium-sized|TRBD2|TRBJ2-1
CASSGQAGASYNEQFF
TGTGCCAGCAGCGGACAAGCGGGGGCCTCCTACAATGAGCAGTTCTTC
>TRBV4-3|-|TRBD2|TRBJ2-3
CASSQDWSSGRPDTQYF
TGCGCCAGCAGCCAAGATTGGAGTAGCGGGAGGCCAGATACGCAGTATTTT
>TRBV2|-|-|TRBJ2-7
CASKGTRVEQYF
TGTGCCAGCAAGGGGACCAGGGTCGAGCAGTACTTC
>TRBV28|-|-|TRBJ1-2
CASSRGVVGYTF
TGTGCCAGCAGCCGGGGGGTGGTTGGCTACACCTTC
>TRBV7-2|-|-|TRBJ1-3
CASSWARTAFGNTIYF
TGTGCCAGCAGCTGGGCGAGGACAGCTTTTGGAAACACCATATATTTT
>TRBV7-2|once|TRBD2|TRBJ2-1
CASKRSGGNEQFF
TGTGCCAGCAAACGCTCGGGGGGGAATGAGCAGTTCTTC